What follows are 18 T cell receptor beta chains derived from one specimen sequenced in a study of blood T cell repertoires in COVID-19. Produced via immunoSEQ multiplex PCR; TCRdb's table is partial and in-frame only. The data contain around 21,000 clones, 89% of them seen just once; the ten biggest clones take up roughly 27%. Source material: peripheral blood. Receptor source: a human donor with active COVID-19. The donor label of this sample is uncertain.

The rearrangement links TRBV28 to TRBJ2-2; TRBD2 agrees at 12 bases. The CDR3 is 19 amino acids. The J segment lost 6 bases and the V segment lost 3 bases, leaving 14 bases of the junction unmatched. CDR1 and CDR2 (germline): MDHEN, SYDVKM. This CDR3 reads CASSLGRRLAGVLPGELFF. The CDR3 DNA reads TGTGCCAGCAGTTTGGGTCGCCGACTAGCGGGAGTACTACCCGGGGAGCTGTTTTTT.

This clone was detected only a few times. This chain joins TRBV20-1 and TRBJ2-5, with TRBD2 matching 13 bases. This CDR3 comprises 17 residues. Germline V gives CDR1 DFQATT, CDR2 SNEGSKA (reference sequence). V shed 3 bases, J shed 0 bases, and the junction held 7 bases outside the gene matches. The CDR3 nucleotides are TGCAGTGCTAGTACAGGGACTAGCGGGAACAACCAAGAGACCCAGTACTTC. Translated: CSASTGTSGNNQETQYF.

CDR3 loop: CASSSRFEGNTIYF. Written as DNA, the CDR3 is TGTGCCAGCAGTTCCCGGTTCGAGGGAAACACCATATATTTT. The chain links TRBV6-5 to TRBJ1-3; no clear D gene. Germline values: CDR1 MNHEY, CDR2 SVGAGI. CDR3 size: 14 residues. Trimming stripped 4 bases from V and 4 bases from J, with 11 bases between.

J is TRBJ2-7 and V is TRBV28, with TRBD2 matching over 11 bases. Germline loops: CDR1 MDHEN, CDR2 SYDVKM. This CDR3 contains 16 residues. The ends lost 1 base at V and 2 bases at J; junction bases unmatched: 4. CDR3: CASSLYGLAGPYEQYF. Here the CDR3 DNA reads TGTGCCAGCAGTTTATATGGACTAGCGGGTCCCTACGAGCAGTACTTC.

The V and J genes are TRBV7-8 and TRBJ1-1, with TRBD1 matching 8 bases. There are 13 residues in the CDR3. Per the germline V gene, CDR1 is SGHVS and CDR2 is FQNEAQ. V was clipped by 3 bases and J by 4 bases; unmatched bases: 1. The DNA of the CDR3 is TGTGCCAGCAGCTTCAGGGGGCTCACTGAAGCTTTCTTT. Amino acids: CASSFRGLTEAFF.

The chain uses TRBV5-1 and TRBJ2-5, with D maybe TRBD1 (5 bases). Between the trimmed V and J ends, which lost 4 bases and 4 bases, there was a span of 14 bases. The CDR3 has 14 amino acids. The germline V gene has CDR1 SGHRS and CDR2 YFSETQ. The CDR3 is CASSLGPQGETQYF. Written as DNA, the CDR3 is TGCGCCAGCAGCCTCGGGCCGCAGGGAGAGACCCAGTACTTC.

The chain employs TRBV5-1 and TRBJ1-1; 7 bases fit TRBD1. The J segment lost 7 bases and the V segment lost 3 bases, leaving 9 bases of the junction unmatched. Germline V gives CDR1 SGHRS, CDR2 YFSETQ. The CDR3 length is 14 residues. The DNA of the CDR3 is TGCGCCAGCAGCTCCCAGGGGGTCCCAGATGAAGCTTTCTTT. It is translated as CASSSQGVPDEAFF.

V and J are TRBV7-9 and TRBJ1-6; D not certain. Germline lookup yields CDR1 SEHNR and CDR2 FQNEAQ (reference sequence). This CDR3 has 14 residues. V shed 1 base and J shed 10 bases, with 11 bases lying between them. The CDR3 reads CASSLETGSSPLHF. For the CDR3, the DNA is TGTGCCAGCAGCTTAGAAACGGGGAGCTCACCCCTCCACTTT.

The chain is built from TRBV7-2 and TRBJ2-5; the match to TRBD2 covers 11 bases. Germline V lookup: CDR1 SGHTA, CDR2 FQGNSA. This CDR3 comprises 18 residues. V trimming: 5 bases; J trimming: 2 bases; junction bases outside the gene matches: 13. CDR3 amino acids: CASSHSLAGGPRQETQYF. As DNA, the CDR3 is TGTGCCAGCAGCCATTCCTTAGCGGGAGGGCCGAGACAAGAGACCCAGTACTTC.

CDR3 in DNA: TGTGCCAGCAGCCCTAGCGGTGTTGGGTACGAGCAGTACTTC. Its translation: CASSPSGVGYEQYF. The gene calls are TRBV3-1 (or the pseudogene TRBV3-2) and TRBJ2-7; 7 bases are shared with TRBD2. The CDR3 is 14 residues long. V dropped 4 bases and J dropped 4; count of bases not matched to a gene: 7. CDR1 LGHDT and CDR2 YNNKEL come from the germline V gene (reference sequence).

The J gene is TRBJ1-1, the V gene TRBV19, with D possibly being TRBD1 (6 bases). V was trimmed by 3 bases and J by 4 bases, leaving 9 bases between them. This CDR3 has 13 residues. Looked up from germline, CDR1 is LNHDA and CDR2 is SQIVND (reference sequence). This chain's CDR3 is CASSIPGVTEAFF. CDR3 in DNA: TGTGCCAGTAGTATCCCAGGGGTCACTGAAGCTTTCTTT.

In DNA form, the CDR3 reads TGTGCCAGCAGTACCCTAGGACTAGCGGGGGAGACCCAGTACTTC. Protein: CASSTLGLAGETQYF. The rearrangement links TRBV5-6 to TRBJ2-5; the match to TRBD2 covers 12 bases. The CDR3 length is 15 residues. V gave up 5 bases and J gave up 5 bases; unmatched junction bases: 7. Germline V gene data show CDR1 as SGHDT and CDR2 as YYEEEE.

This chain links TRBV9 with TRBJ2-3, with 10 bases fitting TRBD1. Per the germline V gene, CDR1 is SGDLS and CDR2 is YYNGEE. The CDR3 covers 18 residues. Unmatched junction bases numbered 15, after V lost 4 bases and J lost 4 bases. The CDR3 reads CASSSSSRDRGPPDTQYF. DNA for the CDR3: TGTGCCAGCAGCTCCTCTTCCCGGGACAGGGGTCCCCCAGATACGCAGTATTTT.

This chain connects TRBV5-6 to TRBJ2-5; TRBD1 matches at 7 bases. The CDR3 spans 18 residues. Germline loops: CDR1 SGHDT, CDR2 YYEEEE. After removal of 0 bases from V and 1 base from J, the junction contained 12 bases not matched to a gene. This CDR3 reads CASSLARDSQDRQETQYF. Written as DNA, the CDR3 is TGTGCCAGCAGCTTGGCCAGGGACAGCCAGGACCGCCAAGAGACCCAGTACTTC. The full variable domain, its missing parts supplied by reference TRBV5-6 and TRBJ2-5, is DAGVTQSPTHLIKTRGQQVTLRCSPKSGHDTVSWYQQALGQGPQFIFQYYEEEERQRGNFPDRFSGHQFPNYSSELNVNALLLGDSALYLCASSLARDSQDRQETQYFGPGTRLLVL.

V gene TRBV5-1 combines with J gene TRBJ1-2, with 8 bases matching TRBD1. The CDR3 loop spans 14 amino acids. Germline lookup yields CDR1 SGHRS and CDR2 YFSETQ. The trim removed 0 bases at V and 6 bases at J, leaving 4 bases unmatched. CDR3 in amino acids: CASSLETGGDGYTF. Here the CDR3 DNA reads TGCGCCAGCAGCTTGGAAACAGGGGGAGATGGCTACACCTTC.

The chain combines TRBV19 with TRBJ2-1, with D perhaps TRBD2 (6 bases). V lost 6 bases and J 5 bases, leaving 26 bases between the germline ends. Germline values: CDR1 LNHDA, CDR2 SQIVND (reference sequence). This CDR3 contains 18 residues. CDR3 residues: CASSRGWRGRKNDNEQFF. CDR3 in DNA: TGTGCCAGTAGCCGAGGCTGGCGGGGACGAAAAAATGACAATGAGCAGTTCTTC.

The V call is TRBV27, the J call TRBJ2-3, with D possibly TRBD1 on 5 matching bases. The germline V gene encodes CDR1 MNHEY and CDR2 SMNVEV (reference sequence). The CDR3 runs 11 residues. V was pared by 2 bases and J by 8 bases, with 5 bases between. In DNA form, the CDR3 reads TGTGCCAGCAGTTTAAGGGGTACGCAGTATTTT. It is translated as CASSLRGTQYF.

The chain combines TRBV7-2 with TRBJ2-1, with TRBD2 as a possible D gene (7 bases). Trimming removed 0 bases at V and 2 bases at J, with 14 bases between. The germline CDR1 and CDR2 sequences are SGHTA and FQGNSA. This CDR3 is built from 17 residues. The CDR3 bases are TGTGCCAGCAGCTTAGCGCTTGGAGGGGGGGCCTACAATGAGCAGTTCTTC. Amino acids: CASSLALGGGAYNEQFF.